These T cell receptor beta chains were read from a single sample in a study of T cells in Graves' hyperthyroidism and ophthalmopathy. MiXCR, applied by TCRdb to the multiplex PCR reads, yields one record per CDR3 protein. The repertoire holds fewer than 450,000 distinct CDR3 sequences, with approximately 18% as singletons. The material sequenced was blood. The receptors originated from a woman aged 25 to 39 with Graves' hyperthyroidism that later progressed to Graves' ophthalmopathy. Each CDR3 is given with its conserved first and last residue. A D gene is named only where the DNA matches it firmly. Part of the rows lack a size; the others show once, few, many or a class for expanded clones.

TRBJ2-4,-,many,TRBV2,TGTGCCAGCAGTGAGAGGACGGTAAACATTCAGTACTTC,CASSERTVNIQYF
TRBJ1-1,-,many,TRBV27,TGTGCCCCGCAGAGAAAGGACACTGAAGCTTTCTTT,CAPQRKDTEAFF
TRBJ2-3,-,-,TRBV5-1,TGCGCCAGCAGCTTGGTAATAGCAACCACAGATACGCAGTATTTT,CASSLVIATTDTQYF
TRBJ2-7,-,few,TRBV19,TGTGCCAGTAGCCGACAGGTTAGCTCCTACGAGCAGTACTTC,CASSRQVSSYEQYF
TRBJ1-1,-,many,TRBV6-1,TGTGCCAGCTCTCCACGGGACACTGAAGCTTTCTTT,CASSPRDTEAFF
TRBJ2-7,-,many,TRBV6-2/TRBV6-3,TGTGCCAGCAGTTACCGGGGGCCTGGCGAGCAGTACTTC,CASSYRGPGEQYF
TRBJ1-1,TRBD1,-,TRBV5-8,TGTGCCAGCAGCCCCTACCCTCTTACAGGGGGCAACACTGACACTGAAGCTTTCTTT,CASSPYPLTGGNTDTEAFF
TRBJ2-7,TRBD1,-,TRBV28,TGTGCCAGCAGGCCCACCGGGACAGGATTCTACGAGCAGTACTTC,CASRPTGTGFYEQYF
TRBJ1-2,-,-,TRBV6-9,TGTGCCAGCAGTTACGAGAGGGGCTTGAACTATGGCTACACCTTC,CASSYERGLNYGYTF
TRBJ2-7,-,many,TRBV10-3,TGTGCCATCAGTGAGCTGCCTTGGGGGACCGACGAGCAGTACTTC,CAISELPWGTDEQYF
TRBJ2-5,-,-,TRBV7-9,TGTGCCAGCACTCGCACAGAGACCCAGTACTTC,CASTRTETQYF
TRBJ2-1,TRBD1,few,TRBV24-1,TGTGCCACCAGTGACGACAGGGCTGGGCAGTTCTTC,CATSDDRAGQFF
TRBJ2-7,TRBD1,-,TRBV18,TGTGCCAGCTCACAGACAGGGTTAAACGAGCAGTACTTC,CASSQTGLNEQYF
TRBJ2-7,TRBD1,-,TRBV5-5,TGTGCCAGCAGCTTCTCGGTCAGGGGGCTAACTACCTACGAGCAGTACTTC,CASSFSVRGLTTYEQYF
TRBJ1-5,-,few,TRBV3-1,TGTGCCAGCAGCCACCAATACGTCCCCCAGCCCCAGCATTTT,CASSHQYVPQPQHF
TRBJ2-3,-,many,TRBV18,TGTGCCAGCTCCCCGACAGCGGCAGCCACAGATACGCAGTATTTT,CASSPTAAATDTQYF
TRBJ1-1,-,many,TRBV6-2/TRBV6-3,TGTGCCAGCCGAGTCCTTGGGGGTTCGAACACTGAAGCTTTCTTT,CASRVLGGSNTEAFF
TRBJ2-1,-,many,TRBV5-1,TGCGCCAGCAGCGGCCAGAGCTACAATGAGCAGTTCTTC,CASSGQSYNEQFF
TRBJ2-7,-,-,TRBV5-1,TGCGCCAGCAGCTTTTTTCCAGGACGCGACGAGCAGTACTTC,CASSFFPGRDEQYF
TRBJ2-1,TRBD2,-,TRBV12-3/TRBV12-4,TGTGCCAGCAGCCACCCCTGGGCGGGGGGGCAGTTCTTC,CASSHPWAGGQFF
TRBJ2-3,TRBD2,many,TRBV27,TGTGCCAGCAGTACCGAGACCTATAGCGGGAATACGCAGTATTTT,CASSTETYSGNTQYF
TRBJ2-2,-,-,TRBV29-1,TGCAGCGTCCTCAGGGACACGGCCTTCACAAACACCGGGGAGCTGTTTTTT,CSVLRDTAFTNTGELFF
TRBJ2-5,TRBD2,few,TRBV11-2,TGTGCCAGCGGCTTAGTTTGGGGGGGTCTCCGGGCGGAGAAGACCCAGTACTTC,CASGLVWGGLRAEKTQYF
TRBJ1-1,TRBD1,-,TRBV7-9,TGTGCCAGCAGCCCACAGGACAGGGAGTGGGGAGCTTTCTTT,CASSPQDREWGAFF
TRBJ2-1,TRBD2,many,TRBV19,TGTGCCAGTAGTATTCTAGCGGGAGTGGAGCAGTTCTTC,CASSILAGVEQFF
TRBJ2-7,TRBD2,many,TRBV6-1,TGTGCCAGCAGGGGACTAGCGGGAGGGCGGGGCGAGCAGTACTTC,CASRGLAGGRGEQYF
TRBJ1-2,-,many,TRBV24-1,TGTGCCACCAGTGATTTCCCGGGGGTGGTGGGTGGCTACACCTTC,CATSDFPGVVGGYTF
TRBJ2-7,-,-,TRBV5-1,TGCGCCAGCAGCTTAACAGAATACGAGCAGTACTTC,CASSLTEYEQYF
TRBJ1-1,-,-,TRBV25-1,TGTGCCAGCAGTGGTTATTTTGGGCCTCGGAGCACTGAAGCTCTCTTT,CASSGYFGPRSTEALF
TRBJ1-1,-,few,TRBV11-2,TGTGCCAGCATCAACTTAGGCCACATGAACACTGAAGCTTTCTTT,CASINLGHMNTEAFF
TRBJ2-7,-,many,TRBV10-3,TGTGCCAGCCAGGAATCCTACGAGCAGTACTTC,CASQESYEQYF
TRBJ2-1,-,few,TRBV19,TGTGCCAGTAACCAACCTGGCAATGAGCAGTTCTTC,CASNQPGNEQFF
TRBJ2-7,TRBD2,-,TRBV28,TGTGCCAGCAACCGACTAGCGGAGTCCTACGAGCAGTACTTC,CASNRLAESYEQYF
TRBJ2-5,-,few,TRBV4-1,TGCGCCAGCAGCCAAGGAGGTGGGGGGGCCGGTGAGACCCAGTACTTC,CASSQGGGGAGETQYF
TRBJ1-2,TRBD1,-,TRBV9,TGTGCCAGCAGCAATTTTCAGGGGGCTAGCAGCGGCTACACCTTC,CASSNFQGASSGYTF
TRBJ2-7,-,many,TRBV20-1,TGCAGTGCTAGAGTCGGGGGCGGATTCTACGAGCAGTACTTC,CSARVGGGFYEQYF
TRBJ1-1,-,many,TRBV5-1,TGCGCCAGCAGCCCCACTAAGGTGGTGAACACTGAAGCTTTCTTT,CASSPTKVVNTEAFF
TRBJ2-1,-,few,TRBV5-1,TGCGCCAGCAGCTTGGAAAGGGCATACAATGAGCAGTTCTTC,CASSLERAYNEQFF
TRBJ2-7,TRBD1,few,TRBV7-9,TGTGCCAGCAGCTTACTTGGGGACAGGGTGAGCGAGCAGTACTTC,CASSLLGDRVSEQYF
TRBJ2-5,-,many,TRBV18,TGTGCCAGCTCACCAGCTGAGGGGATGGAGGAGACCCAGTACTTC,CASSPAEGMEETQYF
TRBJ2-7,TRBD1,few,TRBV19,TGTGCCAGTAGTATGTACAGGGGGGCCACCGAGCAGTACTTC,CASSMYRGATEQYF
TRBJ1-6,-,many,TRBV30,TGTGCCGGGACATCCGGGGGCTTTGATTCACCCCTCCACTTT,CAGTSGGFDSPLHF
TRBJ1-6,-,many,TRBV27,TGTGCCAGCAGTCTCCATAGCCCGCGACAGTTAAGTTATTCACCCCTCCACTTT,CASSLHSPRQLSYSPLHF
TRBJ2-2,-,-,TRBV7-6,TGTGCCAGCAGCTTAGTCGGCCCGTTCGCGAACACCGGGGAGCTGTTTTTT,CASSLVGPFANTGELFF
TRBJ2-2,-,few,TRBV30,TGTGCCTGGAGTGGGGGACCCGGGGAGCTGTTTTTT,CAWSGGPGELFF
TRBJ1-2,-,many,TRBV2,TGTGCCAGCATGGGACTCACTAACTATGGCTACACCTTC,CASMGLTNYGYTF
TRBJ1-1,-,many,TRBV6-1,TGTGCCAGCAAATGGTCCACTGAAGCTTTCTTT,CASKWSTEAFF
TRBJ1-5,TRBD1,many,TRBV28,TGTGCCAGCAGACCCCCACAGGGGTATAGCAATCAGCCCCAGCATTTT,CASRPPQGYSNQPQHF
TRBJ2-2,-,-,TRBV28,TGTGCCAGCAGTTTATCCCTCTCAACCGGGGAGCTGTTTTTT,CASSLSLSTGELFF
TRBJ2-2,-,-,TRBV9,TGTGCCAGCAGCCACGGAGGGGCTTTCACCGGGGAGCTGTTTTTT,CASSHGGAFTGELFF
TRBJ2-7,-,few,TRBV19,TGTGCCAGTAGTATCTCCGGGACGGGCCGCTACGAGCAGTACTTC,CASSISGTGRYEQYF
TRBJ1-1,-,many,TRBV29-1,TGCAGCGTTGAACGGCCCCTAGGGGTAGCGAACACTGAAGCTTTCTTT,CSVERPLGVANTEAFF
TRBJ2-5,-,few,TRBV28,TGTGCCAGCCGCGTGCCCGCCGGGGGGCCGGGAGAGACCCAGTACTTC,CASRVPAGGPGETQYF
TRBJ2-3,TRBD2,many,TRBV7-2,TGTGCCAGCAGCCGACCTGGGCGGGAGTCACGGAGAGGTAGCACAGATACGCAGTATTTT,CASSRPGRESRRGSTDTQYF